This T cell receptor beta chain emerged from a study of blood T cell repertoires in COVID-19. As for the study in general: Samples came from the United States, Italy and Spain, spanning acute and convalescent COVID-19. T cells, B-cell-depleted T cells, or PBMCs provided the cDNA or gDNA that served as material.

Authors' methods: Counts of nucleated cells, estimated from reference gene primer amplification, were obtained. The protocol was immunoSEQ multiplex PCR, while the TCRdb copy is restricted to in-frame clones and leaves out a portion. The V and J calls and clone size are taken from that table; D and trimming were inferred from the DNA. The sample has about 230,000 clones; 83% are singletons. Looked up from germline, CDR1 is SEHNR and CDR2 is FQNEAQ (reference sequence). The CDR3 is 15 residues long. Between the trimmed V and J ends, which lost 2 bases and 6 bases, there was a span of 15 bases. Sample: peripheral blood. This receptor was taken from a man aged 35 to 55 with active or convalescent COVID-19. This chain joins TRBV7-9 and TRBJ2-3, with a possible D match to TRBD2 (5 bases). The CDR3 region is CASSLPGMNHDTQYF. In DNA form, the CDR3 reads TGTGCCAGCAGCTTACCCGGGATGAACCACGATACGCAGTATTTT.